The T cell receptor beta chain under discussion was sequenced for a study of blood T cells in healthy people across ages (dated by TCRdb to between 2015 and 2016). Background for the entire study: In model experiments, template switching captured roughly one uniquely barcoded TCR beta cDNA molecule for every two T cells. Using the same blood draw, the study looked at two additional independent replicas of 1 million unique cDNA reads for two donors, one aged 18 to 30 and the other aged 80 or older. The donors were divided into four age groups: young (average 16 years), middle-aged (under 40), aged (about 60) and long-lived (more than 75). To avoid experimental bias, donors of different ages were spread randomly across the sequencing lanes. To track age-related changes in TCR beta repertoire diversity, the study relied on deep sequencing normalized with unique cDNA molecular identifiers. The full study reports these points: Estimates of total diversity based on one million sequenced T cells were considered lower bounds and underestimates. Observed TCR beta diversity correlated strongly with the percentage of naive T cells measured by flow cytometry. Compared with the aged group, the long-lived group had more naive CD4+ T cells, fewer expanded clones and increased TCR diversity, a pattern suggesting age selection. As age increased, observed TCR beta diversity per million T cells dropped in a roughly linear way, and a significant reduction was already evident by age about 40. Since profiling was done on bulk unsorted PBMCs, naive and antigen-experienced compartments could not be conclusively compared. Donor CMV infection status was unknown, potentially confounding age-related changes in expanded clonotypes.

The library came from 5' RACE. Sequencing instrument: Illumina HiSeq 2500. The second PCR ran for roughly 6 to 11 cycles and used a J-beta primer mix along with a sample-barcoded 5' primer. Each TCR beta cDNA molecule received a unique molecular identifier from a template-switch 5' adaptor carrying 12 random nucleotides. At least 3 million CDR3-containing paired-end reads were obtained from each sample. All of the RNA was converted into first-strand cDNA using the Mint cDNA synthesis kit, with a TRBC-specific oligonucleotide serving as the primer. Following uracil-DNA glycosylase treatment, a first 18-cycle PCR with universal primers M1SS and BC2_uni_R was performed on all cDNA. The study's own analysis went as follows. For normalization, 1 million high-quality reads were randomly selected from each sample, with every read carrying a distinct molecular identifier. Instead of being binned into consensus sequences, reads that shared molecular identifiers were thrown out. MiTCR, with a Q25 quality threshold and the strictest error-elimination algorithm, was used for CDR3 identification, clonotype clustering and error correction. A nonparametric unseen species model with Euler transformation was used to estimate a lower bound on total TCR beta diversity. TCRdb redid the processing of the public reads, applying fastp at Q25 and MiXCR, and retained in-frame beta chains. Rows are unified per CDR3 protein, each entry keeping the most common DNA and genes. These V and J calls rely on TCRdb rather than the paper's analysis. Counted in this sample were around 1.7 million distinct CDR3 sequences; over 25% of them appeared once. About 8% of the sample is taken by the ten largest.

Its CDR3 holds 13 amino acids, cysteine through phenylalanine. Only CDR3 DNA remains: 39 bases, in frame from the first base. V is shortened by 2 bases, J by 5 bases, and the region joining them spans 13 bases. From the germline V gene (reference sequence), CDR1 is GTSNPN and CDR2 is SVGIG. With regard to this clonotype: Its antigen is currently not known. Base qualities are missing; no much larger clone stands one base away.

Donors were 40 or so systemically healthy Caucasian individuals from Russia aged about 6 to 100 years. Each donor gave 8.5 to 10 milliliters of peripheral blood, collected into EDTA-treated Vacutainer tubes. Ficoll-Paque density-gradient centrifugation was used to isolate PBMCs, with at least 6.5 million obtained per sample. Trizol reagent was used to extract total RNA from PBMCs, with at least 6 micrograms per sample. The percentages of naive CD45RAhigh/CD27high T cells were determined by flow cytometry on a PBMC aliquot from every donor. Recombination connected TRBV30 to TRBJ2-7; the D gene is perhaps TRBD1, on 6 matching bases. Sequencing was done on a sample of blood. The TCR comes from a woman in her 30s in good health. The nucleotide sequence is TGTGCCTGGAGTTCAGGGGCGGACGACGAGCAGTACTTC. This sequence encodes CAWSSGADDEQYF.